Listed here are 12 T cell receptor beta chains from one sample, sequenced in a study of metastatic and nonmetastatic thyroid tumors (dated by TCRdb to 2018 to 2021). Library generation was performed with PCR. Sequencer: Illumina HiSeq 4000. The public reads were quality trimmed at Q25 with fastp and then assembled into clones with MiXCR by TCRdb, keeping productive beta chains. This sample comprises 35,000 to 45,000 clones, 9% to 14% of them detected only once. The top ten constitute approximately 8.7% of the sample. No treatment had been received by any patient before thyroid surgery. Sequencing was done on a sample of blood. All receptors derive from a male donor with papillary thyroid cancer or a benign thyroid nodule (not recorded which). Some clones in this sample may be carry-over from other donors' samples.

This clone has at least ten counts. This rearrangement joins TRBV24-1 to TRBJ2-1; TRBD2 is a possible D gene (6 bases). Germline CDR1 and CDR2: KGHDR and SFDVKD. V lost 9 bases and J lost 12, with 14 bases in between. This CDR3 spans 11 amino acids. CDR3 region: CATGTWDMQFF. CDR3 in DNA: TGTGCCACCGGGACTTGGGATATGCAGTTCTTC.

This clone has only a few counts. A much larger clone differs from this one at a single base, so this may be a read error. The chain has TRBV6-2 or TRBV6-3 and TRBJ2-5; D gene uncertain. The CDR3 runs 11 residues. The germline CDR1 and CDR2 sequences are MNHEY and SVGEGT. Trimming took off 9 bases at V and 5 bases at J, with 10 bases between the two ends. Here the CDR3 reads CASLRQETQYF. The CDR3 coding sequence is TGTGCCAGTCTGAGGCAGGAGACCCAGTACTTC.

This clone is deemed medium-sized. The rearrangement uses TRBV6-2 or TRBV6-3 and TRBJ2-3; D gene uncertain. Trimming took 6 bases from V and 4 from J, leaving 11 bases between them. Germline V gives CDR1 MNHEY, CDR2 SVGEGT. CDR3 length: 13 residues. The CDR3 region has the DNA TGTGCCAGCAGGGGGTTCGTGGCAGATACGCAGTATTTT. This sequence encodes CASRGFVADTQYF.

This clone was found once. One junction end disagrees with the germline gene, perhaps due to a read error. V and J are TRBV11-2 and TRBJ2-7; the D gene is possibly TRBD2 (7 bases). Germline CDR1 is SGHAT and CDR2 is FQNNGV. This CDR3 comprises 14 residues. CDR3 region: CVSSFRGADYEQYF. In DNA, the CDR3 is TGTGTCAGCAGCTTCCGGGGGGCTGACTACGAGCAGTACTTC.

This clone was detected ten times or more. The chain links TRBV10-3 to TRBJ1-1, with 8 bases lining up with TRBD1. The CDR3 totals 13 residues. The germline CDR1 and CDR2 sequences are ENHRY and SYGVKD. Trimming took 6 bases from V and 4 from J; bases not matched to a gene: 4. The CDR3 spells CAIRPGQGTEAFF. The CDR3 region has the DNA TGTGCCATCAGACCAGGACAGGGCACTGAAGCTTTCTTT.

The sample holds a few counts of this clone. With a much larger clone just one base away, this may be a read error. The rearrangement uses TRBV7-9 and TRBJ2-3; D is uncertain. CDR1 SEHNR and CDR2 FQNEAQ come from the germline V gene (reference sequence). The CDR3 extends over 12 amino acids. The ends were cut back, 5 bases at V and 4 bases at J, with 7 bases in the middle. The DNA of the CDR3 is TGTGCCAGCAGCCCGAAGGCAGATACGCAGTATTTT. Its translation: CASSPKADTQYF.

This clone has only one observation. A read error is possible here, since a much larger clone lies one base away. The chain recombines TRBV9 with TRBJ2-1; 11 bases line up with TRBD1. The CDR3 runs 15 residues. CDR1 is SGDLS and CDR2 is YYNGEE in the germline V gene. CDR3: CASSVRDRGNNEEFF. In DNA form, the CDR3 reads TGTGCCAGCAGCGTCCGGGACAGGGGGAATAATGAGGAGTTCTTC. The full variable domain, rest sourced from reference TRBV9 and TRBJ2-1, is DSGVTQTPKHLITATGQRVTLRCSPRSGDLSVYWYQQSLDQGLQFLIQYYNGEERAKGNILERFSAQQFPDLHSELNLSSLELGDSALYFCASSVRDRGNNEEFFGPGTRLTVL.

With regard to this clone: A read error is possible here, since a much larger clone lies one base away. The rearrangement joins TRBV30 to TRBJ1-1; D perhaps matches TRBD1 (6 bases). CDR1 and CDR2 from the germline V gene are GTSNPN and SVGIG (reference sequence). V lost 5 bases and J lost 3, with 16 bases in between. The CDR3 totals 14 residues. The CDR3 spells CAWLPGAHDTEAFF. CDR3 in DNA: TGTGCCTGGCTCCCGGGGGCGCATGACACTGAAGCTTTCTTT.

As regards this clone: It may be a read error: a sequence one base away is much more abundant. This rearrangement joins TRBV4-1 to TRBJ2-7; D is uncertain. This CDR3 region has 16 residues. V was shortened by 1 base and J by 0 bases, with 13 bases between the two germline ends. The V gene's germline CDR1 is MGHRA and CDR2 YSYEKL. CDR3 nucleotides: TGCGCCAGCAGCCAAGTCCCAGGCGTTAGCTCCTACGAGCAGTACTTC. The encoded protein is CASSQVPGVSSYEQYF.

In its sample, this clone was seen many times. This chain joins TRBV6-6 and TRBJ2-3; 7 bases fit TRBD2. The germline V gene has CDR1 MNHNY and CDR2 SVGAGI (reference sequence). Unmatched junction bases numbered 19, after V lost 4 bases and J lost 0 bases. The CDR3 has 20 residues. Written as DNA, the CDR3 is TGTGCCAGCAGTTCCCCCCCCTACGGGGGGAGGGCCAGCAGCACAGATACGCAGTATTTT. Translation: CASSSPPYGGRASSTDTQYF.

This clone was observed at least ten times. V usage is TRBV20-1 and J usage is TRBJ1-4; D unresolved. V lost 6 bases and J 8 bases, leaving 13 bases between the germline ends. In germline, CDR1 is DFQATT, CDR2 SNEGSKA (reference sequence). The CDR3 spans 12 residues. CDR3 in amino acids: CSALRSGEKLFF. For the CDR3, the DNA is TGCAGTGCCCTTCGGAGTGGGGAAAAACTGTTTTTT.

Ten or more counts support this clone. The chain joins TRBV6-2 or TRBV6-3 to TRBJ2-5; maybe TRBD2 (5 bases). Trimming took 2 bases from V and 2 from J, leaving 9 bases between them. Germline assignment: CDR1 MNHEY and CDR2 SVGEGT. This CDR3 region has 14 residues. CDR3 sequence: CASSYGRGQETQYF. The DNA of the CDR3 is TGTGCCAGCAGTTACGGACGGGGACAAGAGACCCAGTACTTC.